The 26 T cell receptor beta chains below were found in one sample sequenced in a study of T-cell memory formation after mild COVID-19. MiXCR, run by TCRdb on the 5' RACE reads, gives a single entry per CDR3 protein. This sample has about 57,000 distinct CDR3 sequences; roughly an eighth occur once, and the top ten carry roughly a quarter. The sequenced sample consisted of PBMCs or a T cell subset sorted from them (not recorded which). Receptor source: a man aged 18 to 29 who had mild COVID-19 (a few samples of this study predate the infection). Cell type and time point are not known.

This chain uses TRBV30 with TRBJ1-5; D perhaps matches TRBD1 (5 bases). The CDR3 is made up of 13 amino acids. The V gene's germline CDR1 is GTSNPN and CDR2 SVGIG (reference sequence). The germline V and J ends were trimmed by 2 bases and 10 bases, with 15 bases remaining between them. Here the CDR3 reads CAWSLAGARPQHF. For the CDR3, the DNA is TGTGCCTGGAGTCTCGCTGGGGCTCGACCCCAGCATTTT.

This clonotype came up many times. The chain's CDR3 is CASSSRQGIDIQYF. The CDR3 region has the DNA TGTGCCAGCAGCTCCCGACAGGGGATCGACATTCAGTACTTC. The chain uses TRBV7-2 and TRBJ2-4; 8 bases match TRBD1. The CDR3 has 14 residues. From germline, CDR1 is SGHTA and CDR2 FQGNSA. J gave up 8 bases and V 4 bases, and 7 bases lay outside the gene matches.

This clonotype has a handful of counts. The rearrangement links TRBV28 to TRBJ2-3; tentative D call: TRBD2 (5 bases). The CDR3 contains 14 residues. Germline-derived CDR1 and CDR2 are MDHEN and SYDVKM. Trimming took off 8 bases at V and 7 bases at J, with 19 bases between the two ends. CDR3 coding DNA: TGTGCCAGCGGGCCCAAGTTTCGGGGTAATACGCAGTATTTT. Translating gives CASGPKFRGNTQYF.

J is TRBJ2-7 and V is TRBV12-3 or TRBV12-4; the D gene is possibly TRBD2 (7 bases). Trimming pared 3 bases from V and 5 bases from J, leaving 14 bases between. The CDR3 covers 14 residues. The CDR3 coding sequence is TGTGCCAGCAGTTTCAATGGGGGGGCAGACGAGCAGTACTTC. Protein product: CASSFNGGADEQYF.

The chain joins TRBV5-6 to TRBJ2-3; D is ambiguous. V shed 0 bases and J shed 10 bases, with 6 bases lying between them. From germline, CDR1 is SGHDT and CDR2 YYEEEE. The CDR3 runs to 11 residues. Here the CDR3 reads CASSLVLSQYF. DNA of the CDR3: TGTGCCAGCAGCTTGGTGCTTTCGCAGTATTTT.

This clonotype was counted between two and nine times. The chain carries TRBV7-3 and TRBJ1-1; 7 bases align to TRBD1. The V and J ends lost 4 bases and 7 bases, in that order; junction bases with no gene match: 6. Germline V gene sequence: CDR1 SGHTA, CDR2 FQGTGA. This CDR3 is built from 13 residues. CDR3 region: CASSSDRDSEAFF. As DNA, the CDR3 is TGTGCCAGCAGCTCTGACCGGGACAGTGAAGCTTTCTTT.

The chain recombines TRBV7-2 with TRBJ1-2, with 7 bases that match TRBD1. This CDR3 spans 14 amino acids. Per germline, CDR1 SGHTA and CDR2 FQGNSA. Trimming cost V 1 base and J 6 bases; bases outside gene matches: 5. The CDR3 DNA sequence: TGTGCCAGCAGCTTAGTAGGGGGCGGGGATGGCTACACCTTC. Its translation is CASSLVGGGDGYTF. The variable domain in full, with the rest retrieved from reference TRBV7-2 and TRBJ1-2, is GAGVSQSPSNKVTEKGKDVELRCDPISGHTALYWYRQSLGQGLEFLIYFQGNSAPDKSGLPSDRFSAERTGGSVSTLTIQRTQQEDSAVYLCASSLVGGGDGYTFGSGTRLTVV.

The chain carries TRBV7-6 and TRBJ2-2; the match to TRBD1 covers 9 bases. This CDR3 contains 14 residues. V lost 8 bases and J lost 2; bases outside the gene matches: 3. From germline, CDR1 is SGHVS and CDR2 FNYEAQ. CDR3 region: CASGQGTNTGELFF. As DNA, the CDR3 is TGTGCCAGCGGACAGGGGACTAACACCGGGGAGCTGTTTTTT.

By share, this clonotype counts as large. The V call is TRBV2, the J call TRBJ2-2; 8 bases fit TRBD2. In germline, CDR1 is SNHLY, CDR2 FYNNEI. The CDR3 consists of 16 residues. J gave up 0 bases and V 5 bases, and 5 bases lay outside the gene matches. The CDR3 protein is CASSRTSGANTGELFF. CDR3 DNA sequence: TGTGCCAGCAGTCGCACTAGCGGAGCGAACACCGGGGAGCTGTTTTTT. The variable domain in full, with the rest retrieved from reference TRBV2 and TRBJ2-2, is EPEVTQTPSHQVTQMGQEVILRCVPISNHLYFYWYRQILGQKVEFLVSFYNNEISEKSEIFDDQFSVERPDGSNFTLKIRSTKLEDSAMYFCASSRTSGANTGELFFGEGSRLTVL.

This sequence joins TRBV7-9 and TRBJ2-7, with D maybe TRBD2 (6 bases). Germline V gene data show CDR1 as SEHNR and CDR2 as FQNEAQ (reference sequence). V shed 2 bases and J shed 0 bases, with 11 bases lying between them. This CDR3 has 15 residues. Here the CDR3 reads CASSLSLGGSYEQYF. CDR3 DNA sequence: TGTGCCAGCAGCTTATCGCTCGGGGGCTCCTACGAGCAGTACTTC.

This clonotype has a handful of counts. The chain recombines TRBV5-1 with TRBJ2-3; TRBD1 matches at 9 bases. This CDR3 has 14 amino acids. The germline V gene has CDR1 SGHRS and CDR2 YFSETQ. Germline trimming cut 5 bases from V and 2 bases from J; bases unmatched to any gene: 3. The CDR3 loop is CASRGQGDTDTQYF. In nucleotides, the CDR3 is TGCGCCAGCAGGGGACAGGGAGACACAGATACGCAGTATTTT.

This clonotype showed up many times. The chain is built from TRBV11-2 and TRBJ2-1; 14 bases match TRBD2. The CDR3 contains 15 residues. Germline-derived CDR1 and CDR2 are SGHAT and FQNNGV. Losses at the gene ends were 5 bases for V and 7 bases for J; bases not matched to a gene: 4. The CDR3 is CASSPWTSGGNEQFF. CDR3 DNA: TGTGCCAGCAGCCCCTGGACTAGCGGGGGGAATGAGCAGTTCTTC.

This clonotype has a handful of counts. The rearrangement uses TRBV18 and TRBJ2-3, with D possibly called TRBD1 or TRBD2 (6 bases each). Germline loops: CDR1 KGHSH, CDR2 LQKENI. Trimming shortened V by 3 bases and J by 1 base, and 11 bases separated the two germline ends. This CDR3 spans 15 amino acids. CDR3 sequence reads: CASSPGGYGTDTQYF. For the CDR3, the DNA is TGTGCCAGCTCACCCGGGGGCTACGGCACAGATACGCAGTATTTT.

This clonotype was seen just once. The rearrangement uses TRBV15 and TRBJ2-1; 10 bases match TRBD2. The CDR3 is 18 residues long. Losses at the gene ends were 4 bases for V and 5 bases for J; bases not matched to a gene: 14. CDR1 is LNHNV, CDR2 YYDKDF, per germline (reference sequence). For the CDR3, the DNA is TGTGCCACCAGCACGACGAGCGGGGGGGCCGGTACACACAATGAGCAGTTCTTC. Translation gives CATSTTSGGAGTHNEQFF. The complete variable domain, with remaining parts taken from reference TRBV15 and TRBJ2-1, reads DAMVIQNPRYQVTQFGKPVTLSCSQTLNHNVMYWYQQKSSQAPKLLFHYYDKDFNNEADTPDNFQSRRPNTSFCFLDIRSPGLGDTAMYLCATSTTSGGAGTHNEQFFGPGTRLTVL.

In its sample, this clonotype was seen a few times. V and J are TRBV3-1 and TRBJ1-2, with unresolved D. Germline CDR1 reads LGHDT; CDR2 reads YNNKEL (reference sequence). This CDR3 spans 11 amino acids. V lost 0 bases, J lost 7 bases, and 3 bases lay in between. This chain's CDR3 is CASSQDGGYTF. DNA of the CDR3: TGTGCCAGCAGCCAAGACGGTGGCTACACCTTC.

The chain combines TRBV3-1 with TRBJ2-1; 7 bases fit TRBD2. The CDR3 runs 12 residues. Unmatched junction bases numbered 3, after V lost 1 base and J lost 12 bases. From germline, CDR1 is LGHDT and CDR2 YNNKEL (reference sequence). CDR3 in amino acids: CASSQVPGGQFF. DNA for the CDR3: TGTGCCAGCAGCCAAGTACCGGGGGGGCAGTTCTTC.

This chain links TRBV29-1 with TRBJ2-1; 9 nucleotides align to TRBD1. The V segment lost 2 bases and the J segment 9 bases; nucleotides outside the gene matches: 8. The germline V gene encodes CDR1 SQVTM and CDR2 ANQGSEA. The length of the CDR3 is 14 residues. CDR3 in DNA: TGCAGCGTTGAACCCCGGGACAGGGAGCGTGAGCAGTTCTTC. This codes for CSVEPRDREREQFF.

This chain uses TRBV6-5 with TRBJ1-2, with D uncertain. There are 12 residues in the CDR3. Per germline, CDR1 MNHEY and CDR2 SVGAGI. The V end was cut by 8 bases, the J end by 4 bases, with 11 bases between. The CDR3 loop is CASLVQLYGYTF. As DNA, the CDR3 is TGTGCCAGCCTGGTACAACTCTATGGCTACACCTTC.

This clonotype has only a few counts. The chain has TRBV29-1 and TRBJ1-5, with a weak D call TRBD1 (5 bases). This CDR3 spans 14 amino acids. Trimming removed 4 bases at V and 5 bases at J, with 15 bases between. Germline assignment: CDR1 SQVTM and CDR2 ANQGSEA. The CDR3 coding sequence is TGCAGCGTTGGGGGCACCAGCCCTGATCAGCCCCAGCATTTT. It codes for CSVGGTSPDQPQHF.

This chain connects TRBV4-3 to TRBJ2-2, with D possibly matching TRBD2 (6 bases). Per germline, CDR1 LGHNA and CDR2 YSLEER. V was clipped by 5 bases and J by 0 bases, with 13 bases between them. This CDR3 is built from 16 residues. The DNA for the CDR3 is TGCGCCAGCAGCTACGGGGCGGGGACGAACACCGGGGAGCTGTTTTTT. Its protein product is CASSYGAGTNTGELFF.

The sample holds a few counts of this clonotype. The rearrangement joins TRBV12-3 or TRBV12-4 to TRBJ2-5; no clear D gene. CDR3 length: 12 residues. With 5 bases removed from V and 3 bases from J, the gap between germline ends came to 7 bases. The CDR3 DNA sequence: TGTGCCAGCAGTCTCAACAAAGAGACCCAGTACTTC. Its translation is CASSLNKETQYF.

The chain carries TRBV6-1 and TRBJ2-7; possible D gene TRBD1, 5 bases. CDR3 length: 13 residues. Trimming cost V 5 bases and J 2 bases, with 10 bases left between them. The V gene's germline CDR1 is MNHNS and CDR2 SASEGT. The CDR3 nucleotides read TGTGCCAGCAGTTCGCAGGGCGCCTACGAGCAGTACGTC. As protein: CASSSQGAYEQYV.

In this sample, this clonotype turned up a few times. The V gene is TRBV18, the J gene TRBJ2-5; D is ambiguous. Trimming removed 8 bases from V and 5 bases from J, with 15 bases in between. Germline V CDR1 and CDR2: KGHSH, LQKENI. The CDR3 length is 13 residues. CDR3 in DNA: TGTGCCAGCGCAATGGCCCGGCGGGAGACCCAGTACTTC. It is translated as CASAMARRETQYF.

V is TRBV6-6 and J is TRBJ1-1; weak D call: TRBD1 (5 bases). Trimming stripped 6 bases from V and 4 bases from J, with 21 bases between. Germline CDR1 is MNHNY and CDR2 is SVGAGI (reference sequence). CDR3 size: 16 residues. This chain's CDR3 is CASSAGKGIFSTEAFF. The DNA for the CDR3 is TGTGCCAGCAGCGCCGGGAAGGGGATCTTTAGCACTGAAGCTTTCTTT.

This clonotype has a handful of counts. This chain connects TRBV6-5 to TRBJ2-7; no clear D gene. The CDR3 runs to 14 residues. V was clipped by 6 bases and J by 1 base, with 13 bases between them. Germline lookup yields CDR1 MNHEY and CDR2 SVGAGI. CDR3 sequence reads: CASSLNGGSYEQYF. CDR3 bases: TGTGCCAGCAGCCTGAACGGCGGATCCTACGAGCAGTACTTC.

This clonotype came up many times. This sequence joins TRBV20-1 and TRBJ2-7; D might be TRBD1 or TRBD2, each matching 5 bases. Germline V gene sequence: CDR1 DFQATT, CDR2 SNEGSKA (reference sequence). Trimming took off 3 bases at V and 0 bases at J, with 12 bases between the two ends. The CDR3 length is 14 residues. CDR3 in DNA: TGCAGTGCTAGCCGAGGGGCCTCCTCCTACGAGCAGTACTTC. This encodes CSASRGASSYEQYF.